This TCR beta chain appears in the sequencing data of a study of human T cells and chemical hapten exposure. Study overall: After 6 days, upper back 0.01% DPC patch tests were scored.

Time point denoted: patch test 2, 6 weeks after DPC sensitization. Treatment given: therapeutic diphenylcyclopropenone sensitization with weekly scalp DPC. Per the germline V gene, CDR1 is MNHEY and CDR2 is SVGAGI. This CDR3 region has 12 residues. Trimming shortened V by 6 bases and J by 0 bases, and 5 bases separated the two germline ends. There are a few counts of this clonotype. In TCRdb, the RACE reads were re-called with MiXCR into one record per CDR3 protein. The sample holds about 140,000 distinct CDR3 sequences, 10% to 15% seen once. V usage is TRBV6-5 and J usage is TRBJ1-2; D remains unclear. This clonotype was sampled from a woman aged 45-65 years with alopecia areata. Some clones in this sample may be carry-over from other donors' samples. The input for sequencing was whole blood, taken in connection with sensitization to the hapten diphenylcyclopropenone (DPC). The CDR3 region is CASSDTNYGYTF. The CDR3 DNA is TGTGCCAGCAGCGACACTAACTATGGCTACACCTTC.